These T cell receptor beta chains were read from a single sample in a study of blood T cell repertoires in COVID-19. Using immunoSEQ multiplex PCR, the repertoire was profiled, and TCRdb retains in-frame clones only, with some absent. The profile shows 350,000 or so clones, around nine tenths of them singletons. The sample consisted of PBMCs or T cells enriched from blood (not recorded which). The origin of the receptors is a woman younger than 45 who had been exposed to COVID-19. The CDR3 runs from the conserved cysteine through the conserved F or W. A D gene is named only where the DNA matches it firmly. Clone size is stated in some rows and not others, as once, few, many or a class when expanded.

CDR3aa	CDR3nt	v_gene	j_gene	abundance	d_gene
CASSFDTGRYF	TGTGCCAGCAGCTTTGACACAGGGCGGTACTTC	TRBV7-9	TRBJ2-7	.	.
CASSFRASGNTGELFF	TGTGCCAGCAGCTTTCGGGCTAGCGGGAATACCGGGGAGCTGTTTTTT	TRBV7-3	TRBJ2-2	.	TRBD2
CASSPRGTYEQYF	TGTGCCAGCAGCCCCCGGGGGACCTACGAGCAGTACTTC	TRBV11-2	TRBJ2-7	.	.
CASSGLAGGPAGGNEQFF	TGTGCCAGCAGCGGACTAGCGGGAGGTCCCGCGGGGGGCAATGAGCAGTTCTTC	TRBV6-4	TRBJ2-1	once	TRBD2
CASRRDLGVLNEQFF	TGTGCCAGCAGGCGGGACCTAGGGGTTCTCAATGAGCAGTTCTTC	TRBV6-6	TRBJ2-1	.	.
CGSTQGTLYGYTF	TGTGGATCAACGCAGGGTACCCTCTATGGCTACACCTTC	TRBV30	TRBJ1-2	.	.
CSVPGQGNYGYTF	TGCAGCGTACCGGGACAGGGAAACTATGGCTACACCTTC	TRBV29-1	TRBJ1-2	.	TRBD1
CATSDTGTSGSRYEQYF	TGTGCCACCAGTGATACCGGGACTAGCGGGAGTAGGTACGAGCAGTACTTC	TRBV24-1	TRBJ2-7	.	TRBD2
CASSVFGSGSYNEQFF	TGTGCCAGCAGCGTATTCGGGAGTGGGTCCTACAATGAGCAGTTCTTC	TRBV9	TRBJ2-1	.	.
CASSLATGTGEKLFF	TGTGCCAGCAGTTTGGCCACCGGGACAGGGGAAAAACTGTTTTTT	TRBV28	TRBJ1-4	.	TRBD1
CASSPTYPATNEKLFF	TGTGCCAGCTCACCCACCTACCCTGCAACTAATGAAAAACTGTTTTTT	TRBV18	TRBJ1-4	.	.
CASTPAAGGGQPQHF	TGTGCCAGTACCCCCGCGGCGGGGGGAGGACAGCCCCAGCATTTT	TRBV19	TRBJ1-5	.	.
CATSRGTGRSEKLFF	TGTGCCACCAGCAGAGGGACAGGGAGGAGTGAAAAACTGTTTTTT	TRBV15	TRBJ1-4	.	TRBD1
CSARIVSEQYF	TGCAGTGCTAGGATAGTTTCCGAGCAGTACTTC	TRBV20-1	TRBJ2-7	.	.
CASSPRTSGGSYEQYF	TGTGCCAGCAGCCCGCGGACTAGCGGGGGGTCCTACGAGCAGTACTTC	TRBV7-9	TRBJ2-7	.	TRBD2
CASSESTNTGELFF	TGTGCCAGCAGTGAGTCCACTAACACCGGGGAGCTGTTTTTT	TRBV2	TRBJ2-2	.	.
CASSQDPSTLSYEQYF	TGCGCCAGCAGCCAAGACCCGAGTACACTATCCTACGAGCAGTACTTC	TRBV4-1	TRBJ2-7	once	.
CASSIIPGLGTGELFF	TGTGCCAGTAGTATAATTCCGGGACTAGGGACCGGGGAGCTGTTTTTT	TRBV19	TRBJ2-2	.	TRBD2
CASSQEAYGYTF	TGTGCCAGCAGCCAAGAAGCGTATGGCTACACCTTC	TRBV14	TRBJ1-2	.	.
CASSQFYLDSSYGYTF	TGCGCCAGCAGCCAATTCTACCTGGACAGCTCCTATGGCTACACCTTC	TRBV4-1	TRBJ1-2	.	.
CASSLLAEISYGQYF	TGTGCCAGCAGCTTACTAGCGGAGATTTCCTACGGACAGTACTTC	TRBV7-9	TRBJ2-7	.	TRBD2
CASSGGTTLTYEQYF	TGTGCCAGCAGCGGAGGTACTACTCTTACCTACGAGCAGTACTTC	TRBV7-6	TRBJ2-7	.	.
CAEKGTGNSPLHF	TGTGCCGAAAAAGGGACAGGGAATTCACCCCTCCACTTT	TRBV30	TRBJ1-6	few	TRBD1
CASSLQGTNEKLFF	TGTGCCAGCAGCTTACAGGGGACTAATGAAAAACTGTTTTTT	TRBV5-4	TRBJ1-4	.	TRBD1
CASSRDRTFNQPQHF	TGTGCCAGCAGCCGGGACAGGACGTTTAATCAGCCCCAGCATTTT	TRBV5-6	TRBJ1-5	.	TRBD1
CASSLSGTSREETQYF	TGTGCCAGCAGCTTATCGGGGACTAGCAGGGAAGAGACCCAGTACTTC	TRBV7-3	TRBJ2-5	.	TRBD2
CASSETSGSQETQYF	TGCGCCAGCAGTGAGACTAGCGGGTCTCAAGAGACCCAGTACTTC	TRBV10-2	TRBJ2-5	.	TRBD2
CASSETGVSYNEQFF	TGTGCCAGCAGCGAGACAGGGGTTTCCTACAATGAGCAGTTCTTC	TRBV9	TRBJ2-1	few	TRBD1
CASGPRGEESNEKLFF	TGTGCTAGTGGTCCCAGGGGAGAAGAGAGTAATGAAAAACTGTTTTTT	TRBV12-5	TRBJ1-4	few	.